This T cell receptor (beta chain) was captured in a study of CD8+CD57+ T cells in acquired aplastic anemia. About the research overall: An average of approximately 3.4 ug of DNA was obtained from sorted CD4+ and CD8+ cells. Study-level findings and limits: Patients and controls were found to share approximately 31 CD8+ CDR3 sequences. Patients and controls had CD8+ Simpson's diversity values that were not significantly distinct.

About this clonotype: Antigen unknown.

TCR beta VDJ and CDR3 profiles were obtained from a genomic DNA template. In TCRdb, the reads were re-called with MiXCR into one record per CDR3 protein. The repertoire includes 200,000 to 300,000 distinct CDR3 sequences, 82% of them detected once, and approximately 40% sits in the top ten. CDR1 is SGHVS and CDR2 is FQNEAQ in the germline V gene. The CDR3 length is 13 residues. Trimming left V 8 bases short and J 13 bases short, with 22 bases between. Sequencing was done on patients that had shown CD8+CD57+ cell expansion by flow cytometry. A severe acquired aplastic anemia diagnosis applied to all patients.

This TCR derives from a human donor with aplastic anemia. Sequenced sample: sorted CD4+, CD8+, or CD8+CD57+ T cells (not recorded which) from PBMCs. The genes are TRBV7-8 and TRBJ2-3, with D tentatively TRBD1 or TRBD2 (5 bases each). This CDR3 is CASGGEAKDVEYF. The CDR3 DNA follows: TGTGCCAGCGGGGGAGAGGCCAAAGACGTGGAGTATTTT.